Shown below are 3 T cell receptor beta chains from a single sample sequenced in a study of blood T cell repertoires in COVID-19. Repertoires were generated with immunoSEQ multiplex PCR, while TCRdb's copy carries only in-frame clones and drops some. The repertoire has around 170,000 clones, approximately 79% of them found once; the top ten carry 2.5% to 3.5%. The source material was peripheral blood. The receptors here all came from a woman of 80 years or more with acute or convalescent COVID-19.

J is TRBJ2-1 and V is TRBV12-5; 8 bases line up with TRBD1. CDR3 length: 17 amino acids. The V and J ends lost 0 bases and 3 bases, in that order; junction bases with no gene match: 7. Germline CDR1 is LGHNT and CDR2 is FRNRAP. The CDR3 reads CASGLVTTGVVYNEQFF. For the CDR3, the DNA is TGTGCTAGTGGTTTGGTAACGACAGGGGTGGTCTACAATGAGCAGTTCTTC.

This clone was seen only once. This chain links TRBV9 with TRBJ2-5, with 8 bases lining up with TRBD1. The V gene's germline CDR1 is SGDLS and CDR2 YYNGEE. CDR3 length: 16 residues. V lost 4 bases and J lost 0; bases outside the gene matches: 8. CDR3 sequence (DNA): TGTGCCAGCAGCCCCGGACAGGGTTCGTACCAAGAGACCCAGTACTTC. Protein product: CASSPGQGSYQETQYF.

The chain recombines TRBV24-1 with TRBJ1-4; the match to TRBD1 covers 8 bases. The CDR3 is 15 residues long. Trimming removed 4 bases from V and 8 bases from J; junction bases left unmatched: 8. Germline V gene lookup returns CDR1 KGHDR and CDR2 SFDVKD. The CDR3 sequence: CATSESTGTGEKLFF. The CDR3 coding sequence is TGTGCCACCAGTGAATCAACCGGGACAGGCGAAAAACTGTTTTTT.